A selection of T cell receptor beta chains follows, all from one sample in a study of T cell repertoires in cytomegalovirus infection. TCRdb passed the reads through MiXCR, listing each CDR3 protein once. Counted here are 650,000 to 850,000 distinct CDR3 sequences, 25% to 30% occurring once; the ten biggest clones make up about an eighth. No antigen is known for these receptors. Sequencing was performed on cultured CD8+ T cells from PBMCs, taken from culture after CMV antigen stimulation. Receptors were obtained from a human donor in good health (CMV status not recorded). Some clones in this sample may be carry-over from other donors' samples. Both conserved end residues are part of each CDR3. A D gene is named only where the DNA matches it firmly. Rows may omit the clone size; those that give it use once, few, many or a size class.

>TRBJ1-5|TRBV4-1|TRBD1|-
TGCGCCAGCAGCCGATCCCCCGAAGACAGGGCTCAGCCCCAGCATTTT
CASSRSPEDRAQPQHF
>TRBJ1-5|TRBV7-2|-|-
TGTGCCAGCAGCCCCGGGAGGAGTCTAAATCAGCCCCAGCATTTT
CASSPGRSLNQPQHF
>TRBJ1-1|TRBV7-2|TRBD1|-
TGTGCCAGCGGGGCGGGACAGCTAAACACTGAAGCTTTCTTT
CASGAGQLNTEAFF
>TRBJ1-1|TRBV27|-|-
TGTGCCATCCTAGCCCCGTCGGGCACTGAAGCTTTCTTT
CAILAPSGTEAFF
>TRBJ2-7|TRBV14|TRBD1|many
TGTGCCAGCAGCCACCCGGGACAGGGGGTCCTTGGCGACGAGCAGTACTTC
CASSHPGQGVLGDEQYF
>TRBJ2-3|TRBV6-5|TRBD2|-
TGTGCCGGCAGTCCTCGGACTAGCTTAGGCACAGATACGCAGTATTTT
CAGSPRTSLGTDTQYF
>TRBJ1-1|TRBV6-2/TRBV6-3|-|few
TGTGCCAGCAGCCTCGTGGTTGGGTCCCCGAACACTGAAGCTTTCTTT
CASSLVVGSPNTEAFF
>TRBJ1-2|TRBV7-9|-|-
TGTGCCAGCAGCTCCGGGGCAGGATCCTTCTATGGCTACACCTTC
CASSSGAGSFYGYTF
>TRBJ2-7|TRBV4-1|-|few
TGCGCCAGCAGCCAAGGTGGCACAGATTCCTCCTACGAGCAGTACTTC
CASSQGGTDSSYEQYF
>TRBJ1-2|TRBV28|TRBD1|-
TGTGCCAGCAGTCCTCACAGGGGAACGAACTATGGCTACACCTTC
CASSPHRGTNYGYTF
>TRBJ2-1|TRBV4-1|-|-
TGCGCTACCAGCAGTTTCGCGTACAATGAGCAGTTCTTC
CATSSFAYNEQFF
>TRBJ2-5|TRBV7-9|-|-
TGTGCCAGCAGACCTTGGGGGATAGAGACCCAGTACTTC
CASRPWGIETQYF
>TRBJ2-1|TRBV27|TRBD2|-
TGTGCCAGCAACCGTGGACTAGCGGGGTTTTATGAGCAGTTGTTC
CASNRGLAGFYEQLF
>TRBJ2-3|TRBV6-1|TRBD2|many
TGTGCCAGCAGTACCGACCTAGCGGGGAGCACAGATACGCAGTATTTT
CASSTDLAGSTDTQYF
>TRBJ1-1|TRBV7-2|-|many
TGTGCCAGCAGCCTGGGGTTTAACACTGAAGCTTTCTTT
CASSLGFNTEAFF
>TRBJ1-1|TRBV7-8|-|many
TGTGCCAGCAGCTTAGTGAGGGGGGCAAAGACTGAAGCTTTCTTT
CASSLVRGAKTEAFF
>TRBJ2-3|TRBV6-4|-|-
TGTGCCAGCAGTTCCGGGCGGTTCAACACAGATACGCAGTATTTT
CASSSGRFNTDTQYF
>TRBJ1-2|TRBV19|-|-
TGTGCCAGTACCATTGGGGATGGCTACACCTTC
CASTIGDGYTF
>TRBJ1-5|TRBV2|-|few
TGTGCCAGCAGTGGAAGCAGGGTGGTTGCCAATCAGCCCCAGCATTTT
CASSGSRVVANQPQHF
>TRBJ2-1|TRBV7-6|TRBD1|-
TGTGCCAGCCGTGGACAGGGAAACCTCTCCTACAATGAGCAGTTCTTC
CASRGQGNLSYNEQFF
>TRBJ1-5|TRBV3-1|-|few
TGTGCCAGCCCCTTGACCACTCGGAATGGGTCTAGCAATCAGCCCCAGCATTTT
CASPLTTRNGSSNQPQHF
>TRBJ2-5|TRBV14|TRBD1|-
TGTGCCAGCAGCCGAGAAAGGACAGGGACAAGAGAGACCCAGTACTTC
CASSRERTGTRETQYF
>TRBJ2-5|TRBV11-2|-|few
TGTGCCAGCAGCTTTTGGGCGCCGAGGGACCCAAGACGAGAGACCCAGTACTTC
CASSFWAPRDPRRETQYF
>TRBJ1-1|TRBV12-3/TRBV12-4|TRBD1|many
TGTGCCAGCAGTTTAAAGGGGGCGTACGACACTGAAGCTTTCTTT
CASSLKGAYDTEAFF
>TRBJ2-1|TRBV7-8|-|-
TGTGCCAGCAGCTCACAGGCCTCAATGGGCTACAATGAGCAGTTCTTC
CASSSQASMGYNEQFF
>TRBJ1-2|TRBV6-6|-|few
TGTGCCAGCAGTTACGTTTGGGAGATCGGGGCTAACTATGGCTACACCTTC
CASSYVWEIGANYGYTF
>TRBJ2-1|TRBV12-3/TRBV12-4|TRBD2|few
TGTGCCAGCAGAGACCCGGGACTACTGGGAATAGGGTTCAATGAGCAGTTCTTC
CASRDPGLLGIGFNEQFF
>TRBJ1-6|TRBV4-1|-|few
TGCGCCAGCAGCCAAGAAGGGGGGATTGGGAATTCACCCCTCCACTTT
CASSQEGGIGNSPLHF
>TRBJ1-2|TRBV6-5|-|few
TGTGCCAGCAGTGATACTACAGGGATTAACTATGGCTACACCTTC
CASSDTTGINYGYTF
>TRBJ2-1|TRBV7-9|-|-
TGTGCCAGCAGAACGGGCCGCCCCGGGGATGAGCAGTTCTTC
CASRTGRPGDEQFF
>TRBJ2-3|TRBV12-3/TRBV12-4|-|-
TGTGCCACCGCACCCACCCCGAGTGGGTCGGATACGCAGTATTTT
CATAPTPSGSDTQYF
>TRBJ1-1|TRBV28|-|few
TGTGCCAGCAGGGGAGTGAACACTGAAGCTTTCTTT
CASRGVNTEAFF
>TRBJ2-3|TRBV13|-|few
TGTGCCAGCAGCTCAAAGGGGGGGTCCACAGATACGCAGTATTTT
CASSSKGGSTDTQYF
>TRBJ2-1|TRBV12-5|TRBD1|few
TGTGCTAGTGGCCGGGACAGAAGCTACAATGAGCAGTTCTTC
CASGRDRSYNEQFF
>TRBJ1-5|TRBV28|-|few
TGTGCCAGCAGTTTCCGAGGGATTCAGCCCCAGCATTTT
CASSFRGIQPQHF